This T cell receptor (beta chain) was found in a study of T cells after yellow fever vaccination. Study as a whole: Separation of EM, EMRA, CM and Tscm memory subsets by sorting relied on CD3, CD45RA, CCR7 and CD95.

Overall study findings and caveats: Most clones from primary vaccination resurfaced after the booster (96% CD4, around 90% CD8). Vaccine-responding clonotypes were almost all undetectable in sorted memory subsets on day 0.

CDR1 SQVTM and CDR2 ANQGSEA come from the germline V gene. V lost 4 bases and J 3 bases, leaving 7 bases between the germline ends. The CDR3 runs 11 residues. Ten or more counts support this clonotype. A 5'RACE template-switching step, the method used to make TCR cDNA, added a universal primer site and UMIs. From the 5' RACE reads, TCRdb called clonotypes with MiXCR, one entry per CDR3 protein. Here the sample spans tens of thousands of distinct CDR3 sequences, roughly 10% being singletons. The TCR was taken from a man aged 18 to 35 who received the YFV17D yellow fever vaccine. The V call is TRBV29-1, the J call TRBJ2-7, with a possible D match to TRBD2 (5 bases). Sequencing used PBMCs, either bulk or a sorted T-cell subset (CD4+, CD8+, memory, or dextramer-sorted; not recorded which), obtained less than 16 days after the first yellow fever vaccination. The CDR3 reads CSVGGFYEQYF. The CDR3 DNA reads as TGCAGCGTTGGAGGGTTCTACGAGCAGTACTTC.